This T cell receptor (beta chain) was obtained from a study of cytomegalovirus exposure and HLA in healthy donors. Study results and limitations: Both high specificity and high sensitivity reportedly marked the classifier's diagnosis of cytomegalovirus status.

TCRdb keeps only in-frame clones here, not all; method: immunoSEQ multiplex PCR. The sample carries roughly 230,000 clones, about nine tenths recorded once. CDR1 is SGHAT, CDR2 FQNNGV, per germline. The CDR3 runs to 15 residues. V was shortened by 5 bases and J by 0 bases, with 11 bases between the two germline ends. This clone was seen a single time. Its target is not known. This TCR derives from a woman in her 30s in good health and CMV-seronegative. V usage is TRBV11-2 and J usage is TRBJ1-5; weak D call: TRBD1 (6 bases). Sequencing was carried out using PBMCs. The CDR3 DNA is TGTGCCAGCAGCCCGGGACATTATAGCAATCAGCCCCAGCATTTT. Its translation: CASSPGHYSNQPQHF.